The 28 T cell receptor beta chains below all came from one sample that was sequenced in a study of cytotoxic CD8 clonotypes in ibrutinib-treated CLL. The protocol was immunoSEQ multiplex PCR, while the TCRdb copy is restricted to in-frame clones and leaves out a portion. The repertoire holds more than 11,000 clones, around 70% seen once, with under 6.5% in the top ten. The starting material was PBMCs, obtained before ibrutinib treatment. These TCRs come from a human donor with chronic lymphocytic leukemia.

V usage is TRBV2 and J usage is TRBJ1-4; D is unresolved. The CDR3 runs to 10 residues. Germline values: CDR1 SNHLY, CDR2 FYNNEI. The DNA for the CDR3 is TGTGTGGGAGGATATGAAAAACTGTTTTTT. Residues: CVGGYEKLFF.

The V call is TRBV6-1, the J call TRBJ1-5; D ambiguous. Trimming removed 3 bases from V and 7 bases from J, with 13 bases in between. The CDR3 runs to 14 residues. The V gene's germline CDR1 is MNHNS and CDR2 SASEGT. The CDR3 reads CASSEGSIRQPQHF. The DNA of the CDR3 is TGTGCCAGCAGTGAGGGATCCATCAGGCAGCCCCAGCATTTT.

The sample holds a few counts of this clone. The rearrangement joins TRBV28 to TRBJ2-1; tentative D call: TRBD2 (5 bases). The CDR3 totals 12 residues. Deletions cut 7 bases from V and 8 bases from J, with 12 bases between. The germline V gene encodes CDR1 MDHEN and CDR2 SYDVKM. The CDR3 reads CASTDPGDEQFF. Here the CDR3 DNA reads TGTGCCAGCACCGACCCCGGGGATGAGCAGTTCTTC.

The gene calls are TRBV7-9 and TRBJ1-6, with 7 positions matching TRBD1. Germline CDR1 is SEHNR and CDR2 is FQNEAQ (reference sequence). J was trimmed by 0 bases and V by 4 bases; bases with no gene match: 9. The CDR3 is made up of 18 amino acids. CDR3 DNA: TGTGCCAGCAGCTCAACCTCAGGGGGGAGCTCCTATAATTCACCCCTCCACTTT. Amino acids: CASSSTSGGSSYNSPLHF.

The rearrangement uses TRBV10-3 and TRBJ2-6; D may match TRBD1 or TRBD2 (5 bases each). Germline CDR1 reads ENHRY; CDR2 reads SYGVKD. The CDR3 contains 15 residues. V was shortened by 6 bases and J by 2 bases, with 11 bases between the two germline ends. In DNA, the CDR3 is TGTGCCATCAGCCCTGGGACCCCTGGGGCCAACGTCCTGACTTTC. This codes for CAISPGTPGANVLTF.

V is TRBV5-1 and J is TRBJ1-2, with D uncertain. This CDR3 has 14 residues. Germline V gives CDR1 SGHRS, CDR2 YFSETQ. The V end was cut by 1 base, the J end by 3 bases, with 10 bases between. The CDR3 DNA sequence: TGCGCCAGCAGCTTGTCCGCTTGGGACTATGGCTACACCTTC. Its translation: CASSLSAWDYGYTF.

Written as DNA, the CDR3 is TGTGCCAGCAGCTTGTCCGGGCAGCTGTTTTTT. This sequence encodes CASSLSGQLFF. The chain is built from TRBV7-2 and TRBJ1-4, with D hard to call. This CDR3 comprises 11 residues. The V gene's germline CDR1 is SGHTA and CDR2 FQGNSA. V gave up 3 bases and J gave up 14 bases, with 10 bases separating them.

CDR3 coding DNA: TGTGCCAGCAGCCCCCCCGCGGGCCTCGCCTCCTACGAGCAGTACTTC. Encoded protein: CASSPPAGLASYEQYF. The J gene is TRBJ2-7, the V gene TRBV7-9; a weak D match, TRBD2 (5 bases). Trimming took off 5 bases at V and 0 bases at J, with 17 bases between the two ends. The CDR3 contains 16 residues. Germline CDR1 SEHNR, CDR2 FQNEAQ (reference sequence).

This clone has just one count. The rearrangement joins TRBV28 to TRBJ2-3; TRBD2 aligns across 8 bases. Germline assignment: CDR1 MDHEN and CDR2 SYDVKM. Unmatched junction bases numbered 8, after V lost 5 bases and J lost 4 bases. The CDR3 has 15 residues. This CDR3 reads CASSPRTSLADTQYF. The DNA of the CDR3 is TGTGCCAGCAGTCCCCGGACTAGCCTGGCAGATACGCAGTATTTT.

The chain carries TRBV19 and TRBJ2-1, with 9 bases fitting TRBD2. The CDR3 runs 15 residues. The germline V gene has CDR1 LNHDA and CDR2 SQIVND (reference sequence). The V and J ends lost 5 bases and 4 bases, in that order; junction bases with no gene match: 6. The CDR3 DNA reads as TGTGCCAGTAGTGCCCAGACTAGCGGTTACAATGAGCAGTTCTTC. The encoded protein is CASSAQTSGYNEQFF.

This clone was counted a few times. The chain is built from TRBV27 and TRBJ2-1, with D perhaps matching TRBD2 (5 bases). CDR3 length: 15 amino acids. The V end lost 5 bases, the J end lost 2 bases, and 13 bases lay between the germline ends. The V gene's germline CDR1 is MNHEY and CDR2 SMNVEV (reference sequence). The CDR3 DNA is TGTGCCAGCAGTGTGAGCGTCGGGACCTACAATGAGCAGTTCTTC. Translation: CASSVSVGTYNEQFF.

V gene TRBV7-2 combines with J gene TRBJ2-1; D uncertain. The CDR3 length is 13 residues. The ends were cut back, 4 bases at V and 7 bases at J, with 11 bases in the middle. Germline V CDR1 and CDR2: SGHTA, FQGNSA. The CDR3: CASSSGRLNEQFF. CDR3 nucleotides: TGTGCCAGCAGCTCCGGACGCCTGAATGAGCAGTTCTTC.

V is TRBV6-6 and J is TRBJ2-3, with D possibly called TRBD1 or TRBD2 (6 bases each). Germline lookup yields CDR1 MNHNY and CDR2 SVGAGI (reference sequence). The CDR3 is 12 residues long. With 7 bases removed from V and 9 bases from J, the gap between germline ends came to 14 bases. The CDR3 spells CASTPVGGTQYF. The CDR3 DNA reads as TGTGCCAGCACCCCAGTGGGGGGCACGCAGTATTTT.

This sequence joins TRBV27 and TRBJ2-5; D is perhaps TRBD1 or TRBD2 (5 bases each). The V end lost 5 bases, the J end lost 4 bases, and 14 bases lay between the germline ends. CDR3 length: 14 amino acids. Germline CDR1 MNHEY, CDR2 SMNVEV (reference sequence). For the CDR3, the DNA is TGTGCCAGCAGTGACAGCGGTGGAGGAGAGACCCAGTACTTC. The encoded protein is CASSDSGGGETQYF.

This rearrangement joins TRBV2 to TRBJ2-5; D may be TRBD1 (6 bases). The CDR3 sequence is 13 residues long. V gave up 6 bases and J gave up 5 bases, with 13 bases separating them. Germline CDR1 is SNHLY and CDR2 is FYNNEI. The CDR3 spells CASRWDTGETQYF. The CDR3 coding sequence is TGTGCCAGCAGGTGGGACACCGGGGAGACCCAGTACTTC. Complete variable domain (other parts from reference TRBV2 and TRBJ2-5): EPEVTQTPSHQVTQMGQEVILRCVPISNHLYFYWYRQILGQKVEFLVSFYNNEISEKSEIFDDQFSVERPDGSNFTLKIRSTKLEDSAMYFCASRWDTGETQYFGPGTRLLVL.

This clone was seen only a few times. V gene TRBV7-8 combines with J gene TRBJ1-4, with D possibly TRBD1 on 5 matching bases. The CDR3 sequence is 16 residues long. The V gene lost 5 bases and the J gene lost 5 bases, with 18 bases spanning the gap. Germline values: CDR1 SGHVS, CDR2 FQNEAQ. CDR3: CASSAPPGPPNEKLFF. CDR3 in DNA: TGTGCCAGCAGCGCGCCCCCGGGACCGCCAAATGAAAAACTGTTTTTT.

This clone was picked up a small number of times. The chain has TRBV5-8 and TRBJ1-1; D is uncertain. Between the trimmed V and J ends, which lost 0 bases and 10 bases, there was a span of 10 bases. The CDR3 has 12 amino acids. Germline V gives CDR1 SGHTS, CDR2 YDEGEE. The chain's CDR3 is CASSLEDTGAFF. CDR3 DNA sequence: TGTGCCAGCAGCTTGGAAGATACGGGAGCTTTCTTT.

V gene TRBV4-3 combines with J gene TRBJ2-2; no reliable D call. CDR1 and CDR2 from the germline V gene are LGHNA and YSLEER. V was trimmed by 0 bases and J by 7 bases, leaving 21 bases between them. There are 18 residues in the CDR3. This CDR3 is CASSQDFPLGPVVGELFF. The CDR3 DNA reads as TGCGCCAGCAGCCAAGACTTCCCCCTCGGCCCCGTGGTCGGGGAGCTGTTTTTT.

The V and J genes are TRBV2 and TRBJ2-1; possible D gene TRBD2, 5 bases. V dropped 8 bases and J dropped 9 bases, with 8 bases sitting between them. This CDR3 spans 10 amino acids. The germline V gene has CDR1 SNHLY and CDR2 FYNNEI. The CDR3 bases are TGTGCCAGCCGACGGGGTGAGCAGTTCTTC. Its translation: CASRRGEQFF.

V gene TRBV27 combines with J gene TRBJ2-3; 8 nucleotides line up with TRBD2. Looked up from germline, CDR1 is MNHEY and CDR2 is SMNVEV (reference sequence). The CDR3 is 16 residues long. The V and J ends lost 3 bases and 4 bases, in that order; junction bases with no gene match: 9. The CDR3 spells CASSFAGTGGADTQYF. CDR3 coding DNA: TGTGCCAGCAGTTTTGCCGGGACGGGGGGGGCAGATACGCAGTATTTT.

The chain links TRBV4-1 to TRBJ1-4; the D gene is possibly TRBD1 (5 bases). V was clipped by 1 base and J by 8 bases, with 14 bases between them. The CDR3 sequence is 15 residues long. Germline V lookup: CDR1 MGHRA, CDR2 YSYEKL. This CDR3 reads CASSQGKGLGEKLFF. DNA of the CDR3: TGCGCCAGCAGCCAAGGGAAGGGGTTGGGGGAAAAACTGTTTTTT.

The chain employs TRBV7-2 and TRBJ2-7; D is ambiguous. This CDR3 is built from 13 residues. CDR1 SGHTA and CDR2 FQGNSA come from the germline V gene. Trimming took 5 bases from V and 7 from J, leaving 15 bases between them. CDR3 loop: CASSPGPLREQYF. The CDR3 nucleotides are TGTGCCAGCAGCCCCGGCCCTTTAAGGGAGCAGTACTTC.

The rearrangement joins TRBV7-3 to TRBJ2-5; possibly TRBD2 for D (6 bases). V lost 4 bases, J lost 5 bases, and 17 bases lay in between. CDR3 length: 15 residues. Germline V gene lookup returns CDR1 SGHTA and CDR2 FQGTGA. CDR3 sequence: CASSSGTAGLETQYF. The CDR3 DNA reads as TGTGCCAGCAGCTCCGGGACCGCGGGGTTGGAGACCCAGTACTTC.

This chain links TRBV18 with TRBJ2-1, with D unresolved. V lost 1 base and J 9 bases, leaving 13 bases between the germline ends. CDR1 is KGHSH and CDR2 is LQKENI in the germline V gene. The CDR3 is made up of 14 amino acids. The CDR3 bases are TGTGCCAGCTCACCACGAGGAGATGTGGGTGAGCAGTTCTTC. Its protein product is CASSPRGDVGEQFF.

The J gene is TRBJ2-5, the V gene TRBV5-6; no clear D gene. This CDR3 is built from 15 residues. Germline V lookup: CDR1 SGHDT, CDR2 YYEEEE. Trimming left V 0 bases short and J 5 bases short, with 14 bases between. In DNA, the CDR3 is TGTGCCAGCAGCTTGGGACCCTCTCCCTATGAGACCCAGTACTTC. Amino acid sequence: CASSLGPSPYETQYF.

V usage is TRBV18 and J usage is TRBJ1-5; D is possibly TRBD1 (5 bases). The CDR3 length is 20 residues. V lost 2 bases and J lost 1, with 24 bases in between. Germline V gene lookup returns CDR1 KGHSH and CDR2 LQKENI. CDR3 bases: TGTGCCAGCTCACCAGGTCGAGGGGCAGGGATTTACCCAAGCAATCAGCCCCAGCATTTT. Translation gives CASSPGRGAGIYPSNQPQHF.

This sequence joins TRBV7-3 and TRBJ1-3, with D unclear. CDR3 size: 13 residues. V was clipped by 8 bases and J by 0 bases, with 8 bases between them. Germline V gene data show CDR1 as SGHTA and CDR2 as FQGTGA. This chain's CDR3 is CASGRGSGNTIYF. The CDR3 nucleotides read TGTGCCAGCGGTCGTGGCTCTGGAAACACCATATATTTT.

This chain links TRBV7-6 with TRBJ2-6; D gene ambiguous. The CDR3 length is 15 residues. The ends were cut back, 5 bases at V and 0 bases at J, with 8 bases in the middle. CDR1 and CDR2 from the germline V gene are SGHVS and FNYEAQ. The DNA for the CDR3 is TGTGCCAGCAGCCCCCGAGGCTCTGGGGCCAACGTCCTGACTTTC. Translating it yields CASSPRGSGANVLTF.